The clone carrying this T cell receptor (beta chain) was detected many times. Original processing notes: Sample TCR totals centred on a median of around 95,000, ranging about 20,000 to 700,000. TCRdb re-analysed the RACE reads in MiXCR, keeping a single row per CDR3 protein. The V and J calls were not made by the authors but by TCRdb's processing. The table lists about 380,000 distinct CDR3 sequences, approximately 5% of them singletons. This entry comes from a study of human T cells and chemical hapten exposure. Study-level background: On roughly 2 cm by roughly 2 cm of upper inner arm skin, sensitization was performed with 2% DPC.

As to time point: patch test 1, 2 weeks after DPC sensitization. The treatment was: therapeutic diphenylcyclopropenone sensitization with weekly scalp DPC. The CDR3 has 13 residues. Germline CDR1 reads DFQATT; CDR2 reads SNEGSKA (reference sequence). Trimming took 5 bases from V and 6 from J, leaving 17 bases between them. Sequenced material: whole blood, taken in connection with sensitization to the hapten diphenylcyclopropenone (DPC). The rearrangement joins TRBV20-1 to TRBJ2-7, with D possibly called TRBD1 or TRBD2 (8 bases each). The TCR was taken from a woman aged 45-65 years with alopecia areata. Some clones in this sample may be carry-over from other donors' samples. The CDR3 here is CSAPGRGTGEQYF. The CDR3 DNA reads as TGCAGTGCTCCCGGGAGGGGGACAGGCGAGCAGTACTTC.